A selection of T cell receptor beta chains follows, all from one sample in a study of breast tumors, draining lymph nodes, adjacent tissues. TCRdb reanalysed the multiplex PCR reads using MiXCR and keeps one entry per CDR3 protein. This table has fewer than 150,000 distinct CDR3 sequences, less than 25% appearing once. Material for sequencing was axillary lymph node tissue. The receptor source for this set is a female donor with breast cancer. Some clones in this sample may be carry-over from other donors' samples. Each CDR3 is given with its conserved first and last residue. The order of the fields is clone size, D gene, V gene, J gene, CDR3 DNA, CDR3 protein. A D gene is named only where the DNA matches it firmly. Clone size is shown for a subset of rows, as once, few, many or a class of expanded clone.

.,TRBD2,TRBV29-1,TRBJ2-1,TGCAGCGTTTTTAGCGGGAGCTCCTACAATGAGCAGTTCTTC,CSVFSGSSYNEQFF
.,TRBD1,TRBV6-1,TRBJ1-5,TGTGCCAGCAGTGAAGCCGACAGGGGACCTATCAATCAGCCCCAGCATTTT,CASSEADRGPINQPQHF
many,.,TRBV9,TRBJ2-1,TGTGCCAGCAGCGTAAGGCTAGCGACCTACAATGAGCAGTTCTTC,CASSVRLATYNEQFF
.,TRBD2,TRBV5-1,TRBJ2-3,TGCGCCAGCAGTTCCGGGACTAGCACAGATGCGCAGTATTTT,CASSSGTSTDAQYF
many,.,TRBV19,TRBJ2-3,TGTGCCAGTAGTACTAGGTATACGCAGTATTTT,CASSTRYTQYF
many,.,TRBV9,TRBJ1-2,TGTGCCAGCAGCGTGCTGGGGGAGGTGTTGGATGGCTACACCTTC,CASSVLGEVLDGYTF
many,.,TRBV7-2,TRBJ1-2,TGTGCCAGCAGCTTAGAAATCGGGGGAGCTAACTATGGCTACACCTTC,CASSLEIGGANYGYTF
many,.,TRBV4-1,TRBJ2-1,TGCGCCAGCAGCCTCCGAACACCCGCTGAATACAATGAGCAGTTCTTC,CASSLRTPAEYNEQFF
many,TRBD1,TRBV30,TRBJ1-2,TGTGCCTACCGTGGACAGGGGGGATATGGCTACACCTTC,CAYRGQGGYGYTF
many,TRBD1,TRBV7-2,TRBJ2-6,TGTGCCAGCAGCTCCAGGACAGGGACTGGGGCCAACGTCCTGACTTTC,CASSSRTGTGANVLTF
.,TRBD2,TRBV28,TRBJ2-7,TGTGCCAGCAGTACCCTAGCGGGGGTCCGGGGGCAGTGCTTC,CASSTLAGVRGQCF
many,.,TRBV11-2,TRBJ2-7,TGTGCCAGCAGCTTAAATTGGGGACCGGGTGGGGGAGCGTTTCTAGGTGAGCAGTACTTC,CASSLNWGPGGGAFLGEQYF
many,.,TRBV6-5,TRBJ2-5,TGTGCCAGCAGTTTTCTACGGGGAAGAGAGACCCAGTACTTC,CASSFLRGRETQYF
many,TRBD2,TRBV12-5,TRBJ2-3,TGTGCTAGTGGCCGTAGCGGGAGCGTCACAGATACGCAGTATTTT,CASGRSGSVTDTQYF
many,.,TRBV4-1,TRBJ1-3,TGCGCCAGCACCAAACAAAGTCTCGAAACAGGGTCGGGCAACACCATATATTTT,CASTKQSLETGSGNTIYF
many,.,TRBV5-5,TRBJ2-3,TGTGCCAGCAGCTTGTTAGGGGACACAGATACGCAGTATTTT,CASSLLGDTDTQYF